A single sample gave rise to the 26 T cell receptor beta chains below, sequenced in a study of post-analysis software for immune sequencing data. Regarding the study as a whole: Five TRBV segments, TRBV5-6, TRBV5-1 and TRBV20-1 among them, were found more frequent in patients than controls.

cDNA libraries for TCR beta contained unique molecular identifiers. TCRdb independently ran MiXCR on the PCR reads; one entry per CDR3 protein. This table holds almost 700,000 distinct CDR3 sequences, more than 50% found once. Their cognate antigens are unknown. Sample: blood. These receptors all come from a girl aged 2-15 years with multiple sclerosis.

There are a few counts of this clonotype. The rearrangement links TRBV6-1 to TRBJ2-7; 8 bases are a match to TRBD1. Looked up from germline, CDR1 is MNHNS and CDR2 is SASEGT. The length of the CDR3 is 15 residues. After removal of 6 bases from V and 3 bases from J, the junction contained 10 bases not matched to a gene. The DNA for the CDR3 is TGTGCCAGCAGCGGGGACAGGTCCATCTTCTACGAGCAGTACTTC. Protein product: CASSGDRSIFYEQYF.

This chain uses TRBV13 with TRBJ2-1; TRBD2 is a possible D gene (5 bases). Trimming removed 7 bases at V and 0 bases at J, with 10 bases between. Looked up from germline, CDR1 is PRHDT and CDR2 is FYEKMQ (reference sequence). This CDR3 has 14 residues. CDR3 bases: TGTGCCAGCAACTTGGGGAGCTCCTACAATGAGCAGTTCTTC. It encodes CASNLGSSYNEQFF.

The genes are TRBV20-1 and TRBJ2-7, with D perhaps matching TRBD1 or TRBD2 (5 bases each). Trimming cost V 6 bases and J 2 bases, with 11 bases left between them. CDR3 length equals 12 residues. In germline, CDR1 is DFQATT, CDR2 SNEGSKA (reference sequence). The CDR3 loop reads CSAFRDAYEQYF. The CDR3, as DNA: TGCAGTGCCTTCCGGGACGCCTACGAGCAGTACTTC.

This rearrangement joins TRBV20-1 to TRBJ2-5; 10 bases agree with TRBD1. The end of the DNA fits TRBJ2-7 better, so the J call may be wrong. This CDR3 spans 14 amino acids. Per the germline V gene, CDR1 is DFQATT and CDR2 is SNEGSKA (reference sequence). The CDR3 is CSAWTGTGAYEQYF. In nucleotides, the CDR3 is TGCAGTGCTTGGACCGGGACAGGGGCCTACGAGCAGTACTTC.

Of note for this clonotype: This clone may be a read error of a much larger clone one base away. The rearrangement uses TRBV5-6 and TRBJ2-7; TRBD1 is a possible D gene (5 bases). The CDR3 covers 12 residues. CDR1 SGHDT and CDR2 YYEEEE come from the germline V gene. V gave up 0 bases and J gave up 5 bases, with 6 bases separating them. The CDR3 region has the DNA TGTGCCAGCAGCTTGGTCAGGGACGAGCAGTACTTC. Amino acids: CASSLVRDEQYF.

The chain joins TRBV20-1 to TRBJ2-5; 8 bases match TRBD1. The end of the DNA aligns better with TRBJ2-7, so the J call may be wrong. This CDR3 contains 15 residues. Germline loops: CDR1 DFQATT, CDR2 SNEGSKA (reference sequence). CDR3 nucleotide sequence: TGCAGTGCTAGACCGGACAGGGAGCAGCATGACGAGCAGTACTTC. It yields the protein CSARPDREQHDEQYF.

The J gene is TRBJ1-2, the V gene TRBV30, with no clear D. There are 15 residues in the CDR3. Germline V gives CDR1 GTSNPN, CDR2 SVGIG (reference sequence). Trimming took 1 base from V and 7 from J, leaving 19 bases between them. The CDR3 nucleotides are TGTGCCTGGAGTGCAAGCCGGTCCACCTGGCGTGGCTACACCTTC. This encodes CAWSASRSTWRGYTF.

The genes are TRBV20-1 and TRBJ1-1, with 7 nucleotides matching TRBD1. Germline loops: CDR1 DFQATT, CDR2 SNEGSKA (reference sequence). The CDR3 loop spans 14 amino acids. V lost 0 bases, J lost 4 bases, and 5 bases stayed unmatched. The DNA of the CDR3 is TGCAGTGCTAGAGATCACAACAGGGGCACTGAAGCTTTCTTT. It encodes CSARDHNRGTEAFF.

In DNA, the CDR3 is TGTGCCAGCAGTTACGGGAGGACAGGGGGCAACTATGGCTACACCTTC. Translating it yields CASSYGRTGGNYGYTF. This chain links TRBV6-5 with TRBJ1-2; 11 positions match TRBD1. Germline assignment: CDR1 MNHEY and CDR2 SVGAGI. The ends lost 2 bases at V and 2 bases at J; junction bases unmatched: 4. CDR3 size: 16 residues.

The chain links TRBV2 to TRBJ2-1, with 12 bases that match TRBD2. The CDR3 extends over 17 amino acids. The V segment lost 5 bases and the J segment 5 bases; nucleotides outside the gene matches: 10. CDR1 is SNHLY, CDR2 FYNNEI, per germline. The CDR3, as DNA: TGTGCCAGCAGTACTCATTCAACTAGCGGGAGGAACAATGAGCAGTTCTTC. Residues: CASSTHSTSGRNNEQFF.

The V gene is TRBV3-1, the J gene TRBJ1-2; D perhaps matches TRBD1 (6 bases). Germline CDR1 is LGHDT and CDR2 is YNNKEL (reference sequence). Trimming left V 8 bases short and J 2 bases short, with 15 bases between. This CDR3 comprises 14 residues. Here the CDR3 reads CASSRGGPNYGYTF. The CDR3 DNA sequence: TGTGCCAGCTCAAGGGGGGGACCCAACTATGGCTACACCTTC.

The V gene is TRBV20-1, the J gene TRBJ2-5; no reliable D call. This CDR3 is 14 amino acids long. The germline CDR1 and CDR2 sequences are DFQATT and SNEGSKA (reference sequence). Trimming stripped 6 bases from V and 5 bases from J, with 19 bases between. As DNA, the CDR3 is TGCAGTGCCCACCTAGGCGGTCATTTGGAGACCCAGTACTTC. Translation gives CSAHLGGHLETQYF.

This clonotype has just a few counts. The V and J genes are TRBV29-1 and TRBJ2-4; 7 positions agree with TRBD2. The CDR3 covers 11 residues. Germline lookup yields CDR1 SQVTM and CDR2 ANQGSEA. J gave up 9 bases and V 3 bases, and 2 bases lay outside the gene matches. The CDR3 protein is CSVEGEGIQYF. CDR3 nucleotide sequence: TGCAGCGTTGAGGGGGAGGGCATTCAGTACTTC.

Only a few counts were recorded for this clonotype. The rearrangement links TRBV20-1 to TRBJ2-7; D gene uncertain. Germline CDR1 DFQATT, CDR2 SNEGSKA (reference sequence). The CDR3 is 15 residues long. Trimming removed 5 bases from V and 0 bases from J, with 17 bases in between. CDR3 DNA: TGCAGTGCTGCCTTGTTCCCGGTGCACTCCTACGAGCAGTACTTC. As protein: CSAALFPVHSYEQYF.

This clonotype was counted a single time. The rearrangement uses TRBV29-1 and TRBJ1-2, with 8 bases lining up with TRBD1. The germline gives CDR1 SQVTM, CDR2 ANQGSEA. The J segment lost 2 bases and the V segment lost 4 bases, leaving 3 bases of the junction unmatched. CDR3 size: 13 residues. The CDR3 DNA reads as TGCAGCGTTGTCAGGGACAGGAACTATGGCTACACCTTC. Its translation: CSVVRDRNYGYTF. Using reference TRBV29-1 and TRBJ1-2 for the parts outside the CDR3, the full variable domain is SAVISQKPSRDICQRGTSLTIQCQVDSQVTMMFWYRQQPGQSLTLIATANQGSEATYESGFVIDKFPISRPNLTFSTLTVSNMSPEDSSIYLCSVVRDRNYGYTFGSGTRLTVV.

The J gene is TRBJ1-1, the V gene TRBV6-6; 7 nucleotides line up with TRBD1. Per germline, CDR1 MNHNY and CDR2 SVGAGI (reference sequence). The V and J ends lost 4 bases and 4 bases, in that order; junction bases with no gene match: 6. The CDR3 has 14 amino acids. The CDR3 DNA reads TGTGCCAGCAGTTTATACAGGGGAAGCACTGAAGCTTTCTTT. This gives the protein CASSLYRGSTEAFF.

This clonotype was detected only a few times. The chain has TRBV30 and TRBJ2-5; 8 nucleotides agree with TRBD1. Germline V gene sequence: CDR1 GTSNPN, CDR2 SVGIG (reference sequence). The CDR3 is 13 residues long. The V gene end was trimmed by 6 bases and the J gene end by 5 bases; junction bases not matched to a gene: 8. The CDR3 DNA follows: TGTGCCTGCCGGCAGGGGGCCGGGGAGACCCAGTACTTC. Protein sequence: CACRQGAGETQYF.

The J gene is TRBJ2-1, the V gene TRBV6-2 or TRBV6-3; 9 positions agree with TRBD1. V shed 6 bases, J shed 5 bases, and the junction held 11 bases outside the gene matches. The CDR3 runs to 16 residues. Per germline, CDR1 MNHEY and CDR2 SVGEGT. The CDR3 is CASSGGTGSVDNEQFF. As DNA, the CDR3 is TGTGCCAGCAGCGGAGGGACAGGGTCCGTGGACAATGAGCAGTTCTTC.

This clonotype has only one observation. This sequence joins TRBV11-3 and TRBJ1-2; the D is unclear. This CDR3 has 15 amino acids. Trimming shortened V by 5 bases and J by 4 bases, and 17 bases separated the two germline ends. Looked up from germline, CDR1 is SGHNT and CDR2 is YENEEA. The CDR3 loop is CASSRSVPGAYGYTF. For the CDR3, the DNA is TGTGCCAGCAGCAGATCCGTCCCGGGTGCCTATGGCTACACCTTC.

This chain uses TRBV20-1 with TRBJ1-5, with 12 bases matching TRBD1. CDR1 and CDR2 (germline): DFQATT, SNEGSKA (reference sequence). J lost 7 bases, V lost 3 bases, and 13 bases had no gene match. CDR3 length: 17 residues. The CDR3: CSARDGTGGPEGQPQHF. Written as DNA, the CDR3 is TGCAGTGCTAGGGATGGGACAGGGGGCCCGGAGGGCCAGCCCCAGCATTTT.

The V call is TRBV29-1, the J call TRBJ2-3; D is ambiguous. This CDR3 contains 14 residues. V lost 3 bases, J lost 1 base, and 11 bases lay in between. CDR1 SQVTM and CDR2 ANQGSEA come from the germline V gene. This CDR3 is CSVDSPQGTDTQYF. The CDR3 DNA follows: TGCAGCGTTGATTCACCTCAAGGCACAGATACGCAGTATTTT.

This clonotype was found a few times. The CDR3 sequence is CSVGRGMGNEQFF. CDR3 nucleotide sequence: TGCAGCGTTGGTCGTGGGATGGGCAATGAGCAGTTCTTC. V is TRBV29-1 and J is TRBJ2-1; D gene uncertain. The CDR3 runs to 13 residues. Between the trimmed V and J ends, which lost 4 bases and 6 bases, there was a span of 13 bases. The germline V gene encodes CDR1 SQVTM and CDR2 ANQGSEA.

This chain joins TRBV12-3 or TRBV12-4 and TRBJ2-5; 8 nucleotides agree with TRBD2. The tail of the sequence fits TRBJ2-7 better, so the J call may be wrong. The CDR3 runs to 13 residues. The CDR3, as DNA: TGTGCCAGCAGCTCCCGGGGGGGGGACGAGCAGTACTTC. It translates to CASSSRGGDEQYF.

V gene TRBV6-1 combines with J gene TRBJ2-3; D is perhaps TRBD2 (6 bases). The CDR3 is 16 amino acids. Germline CDR1 reads MNHNS; CDR2 reads SASEGT. V lost 6 bases and J 1 base, leaving 17 bases between the germline ends. The CDR3 spells CASSGPSSARTDTQYF. DNA for the CDR3: TGTGCCAGCAGCGGACCCTCTAGCGCCCGCACAGATACGCAGTATTTT.

The J gene is TRBJ2-1, the V gene TRBV12-3 or TRBV12-4, with TRBD2 matching 7 bases. The junction had 5 bases not matched to a gene; V was cut back by 1 base and J by 5 bases. This CDR3 is built from 15 residues. The CDR3 spells CASSLGLAVDNEQFF. The DNA for the CDR3 is TGTGCCAGCAGTTTAGGCCTAGCGGTCGACAATGAGCAGTTCTTC.

This clonotype was detected a few times. V usage is TRBV5-1 and J usage is TRBJ2-4; either TRBD1 or TRBD2 may supply D (5 bases each). The CDR3 loop spans 13 amino acids. Trimming removed 4 bases from V and 11 bases from J, with 16 bases in between. Germline V CDR1 and CDR2: SGHRS, YFSETQ. This CDR3 reads CASSPDSPEVQYF. The CDR3 DNA is TGCGCCAGCAGCCCTGACAGCCCGGAGGTTCAGTACTTC.